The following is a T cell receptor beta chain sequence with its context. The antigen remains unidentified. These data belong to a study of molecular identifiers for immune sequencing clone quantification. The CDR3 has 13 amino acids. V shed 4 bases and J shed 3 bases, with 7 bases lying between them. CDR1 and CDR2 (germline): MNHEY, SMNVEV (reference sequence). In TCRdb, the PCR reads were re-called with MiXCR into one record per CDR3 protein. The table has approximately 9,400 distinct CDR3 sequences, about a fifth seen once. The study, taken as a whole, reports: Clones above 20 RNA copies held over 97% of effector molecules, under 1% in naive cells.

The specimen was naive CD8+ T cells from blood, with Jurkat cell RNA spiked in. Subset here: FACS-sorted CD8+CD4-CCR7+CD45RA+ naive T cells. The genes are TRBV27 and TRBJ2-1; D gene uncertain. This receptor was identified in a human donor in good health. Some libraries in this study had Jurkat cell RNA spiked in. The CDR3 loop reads CASSWGFYNEQFF. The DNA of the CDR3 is TGTGCCAGCAGTTGGGGTTTCTACAATGAGCAGTTCTTC.